This T cell receptor beta chain was recovered during a study of regulatory T cells in long-lasting Graves disease. Described time point: newly diagnosed GD, antithyroid drugs for less than 3 months. Researchers made the TCR library from RNA that was extracted from PBMCs. Per germline, CDR1 DFQATT and CDR2 SNEGSKA (reference sequence). The CDR3 extends over 18 amino acids. Trimming shortened V by 2 bases and J by 0 bases, and 20 bases separated the two germline ends. Investigators prepared the TCR beta libraries by applying iRepertoire HTBI primers and Arm-PCR of CDR3 regions. TCRdb reanalysed the multiplex PCR reads using MiXCR and keeps one entry per CDR3 protein. The sample holds 500,000 to 700,000 distinct CDR3 sequences, 15% to 20% seen once. This clonotype was seen a few times. This sample was shared with a second study, whose subject was T cells in Graves' hyperthyroidism and ophthalmopathy.

This material consisted of peripheral blood mononuclear cells (PBMCs), taken at new diagnosis, from a patient treated with antithyroid drugs. V and J are TRBV20-1 and TRBJ2-1, with D possibly being TRBD1 or TRBD2 (6 bases each). This receptor was identified in a young woman with Graves disease. CDR3 in amino acids: CSARFKWGAGRSYNEQFF. The CDR3 nucleotides are TGCAGTGCTAGATTCAAATGGGGGGCGGGGCGCTCCTACAATGAGCAGTTCTTC.